What follows is one T cell receptor beta chain and its context. Its antigen is unidentified. This sample is part of a study of early T cells in non-severe SARS-CoV-2 infection. Study details: The chains were unpaired, and the sequenced material was bulk RNA from unsorted whole blood.

Attachment of unique molecular identifiers was made to individual cDNA molecules. Via MiXCR, TCRdb re-called the 5' RACE reads, giving one row per CDR3 protein. The table lists over 85,000 distinct CDR3 sequences, roughly 14% of them singletons. Findings and limits, study-wide: Using VDJdb, the matching emphasized anti-spike CD8 responses while missing private and CD4 specificities.

The V gene end was trimmed by 3 bases and the J gene end by 2 bases; junction bases not matched to a gene: 3. The CDR3 has 14 residues. The germline V gene encodes CDR1 MDHEN and CDR2 SYDVKM. Source material: whole blood. The chain carries TRBV28 and TRBJ2-7, with 8 bases identical to TRBD2. This TCR derives from an adult who was a healthcare worker with PCR-confirmed SARS-CoV-2 infection or an uninfected control (not recorded which). This CDR3 reads CASSFPGGTYEQYF. The CDR3 DNA reads as TGTGCCAGCAGTTTCCCGGGAGGGACCTACGAGCAGTACTTC.